A selection of T cell receptor beta chains follows, all from one sample in a study of T cells after yellow fever vaccination. TCRdb re-derived calls from the 5' RACE reads in MiXCR, one entry per CDR3 protein. The data hold 200,000 to 300,000 distinct CDR3 sequences, with approximately 3.8% observed a single time. The sequencing here drew on PBMCs, taken 15 days after the yellow fever booster vaccination. The receptor set was obtained from a man aged 18 to 30 who received the YFV17D yellow fever vaccine. Each CDR3 is given with its conserved first and last residue. A D gene is named only where the DNA matches it firmly. Clone size is given for some rows only: seen once, a few or many times, or a class if the clone is expanded.

cdr3_aa	cdr3_nt	d_call	clone_size	j_call	v_call
CSGREGVNTDTQYF	TGCAGTGGAAGGGAGGGGGTAAACACAGATACGCAGTATTTT	.	many	TRBJ2-3	TRBV20-1
CASRSDKNIQYF	TGTGCCAGCAGAAGCGACAAAAACATTCAGTACTTC	.	many	TRBJ2-4	TRBV7-2
CASSPNGSNTGELFF	TGTGCCAGCAGCCCCAACGGGTCGAACACCGGGGAGCTGTTTTTT	.	many	TRBJ2-2	TRBV7-9
CASSARDHF	TGTGCCAGCAGCGCCCGGGACCACTTT	.	once	TRBJ1-1	TRBV2
CASRSTRQGGTEAFF	TGTGCAAGTCGCTCGACCCGACAGGGCGGGACTGAAGCTTTCTTT	.	.	TRBJ1-1	TRBV12-2
CSARDSTHYGYTF	TGCAGTGCCCGGGACAGCACCCACTATGGCTACACCTTC	TRBD1	many	TRBJ1-2	TRBV20-1
CSARDSSGGGYTF	TGCAGTGCTAGAGATAGTTCGGGGGGCGGCTACACCTTC	.	many	TRBJ1-2	TRBV20-1
CASSTQGEDEKLFF	TGCGCCAGCAGCACACAGGGGGAGGATGAAAAACTGTTTTTT	TRBD1	many	TRBJ1-4	TRBV5-1
CASRPNPPNEQFF	TGTGCCAGCAGACCTAACCCCCCCAATGAGCAGTTCTTC	.	many	TRBJ2-1	TRBV11-2
CASTDLIHSTDTQYF	TGTGCCAGCACCGACTTGATACATAGCACAGATACGCAGTATTTT	.	many	TRBJ2-3	TRBV6-2/TRBV6-3
CASSREQRDTDTQYF	TGTGCCAGCAGCCGCGAACAGAGGGACACAGATACGCAGTATTTT	.	many	TRBJ2-3	TRBV4-2
CSVPSGLAGDLYNEQFF	TGCAGCGTCCCATCGGGACTAGCGGGGGATCTCTACAATGAGCAGTTCTTC	TRBD2	many	TRBJ2-1	TRBV29-1
CASFLSGGTDTQYF	TGTGCCAGCTTCCTCAGCGGGGGCACAGATACGCAGTATTTT	TRBD2	many	TRBJ2-3	TRBV12-3/TRBV12-4
CASSFQDSYEQYF	TGTGCCAGCAGTTTCCAGGACTCCTACGAGCAGTACTTC	.	many	TRBJ2-7	TRBV27
CASSLDIVQGGSNQPQHF	TGTGCCAGCAGCTTAGATATCGTACAGGGGGGGAGCAATCAGCCCCAGCATTTT	TRBD1	many	TRBJ1-5	TRBV7-9
CASSRTGGYEQYF	TGTGCCAGCAGCCGGACAGGGGGTTACGAGCAGTACTTC	TRBD1	many	TRBJ2-7	TRBV3-1
CASSFVPGSYNEQFF	TGTGCCAGCAGCTTTGTTCCAGGCTCCTACAATGAGCAGTTCTTC	.	many	TRBJ2-1	TRBV7-3
CASSQPQVFNQPQHF	TGTGCCAGCAGCCAACCGCAGGTATTCAATCAGCCCCAGCATTTT	.	many	TRBJ1-5	TRBV6-2/TRBV6-3
CASSPNSGGTDTQYF	TGTGCCAGCAGTCCTAATAGCGGGGGCACAGATACGCAGTATTTT	TRBD2	many	TRBJ2-3	TRBV12-3/TRBV12-4
CASTRLAGGYADTQYF	TGTGCCAGCACCAGACTAGCGGGGGGTTATGCTGATACGCAGTATTTT	TRBD2	many	TRBJ2-3	TRBV7-2
CASNRNGFSSYGYTF	TGTGCCAGCAACCGGAACGGGTTTTCGTCCTATGGCTACACCTTC	.	.	TRBJ1-2	TRBV9
CASSFPLGSVVAATDTQYF	TGTGCCAGCAGCTTCCCCTTGGGCTCCGTCGTAGCAGCCACAGATACGCAGTATTTT	.	many	TRBJ2-3	TRBV7-9
CASSGLRGSYNEQFF	TGTGCCAGCAGTGGGTTGAGGGGGTCCTACAATGAGCAGTTCTTC	.	many	TRBJ2-1	TRBV6-2/TRBV6-3
CASSRQGPRVGELFF	TGTGCCAGTTCGCGACAGGGGCCAAGGGTCGGGGAGCTGTTTTTT	TRBD1	.	TRBJ2-2	TRBV2
CASSLTGATPQHF	TGTGCCAGCAGCTTGACAGGCGCGACGCCCCAGCATTTT	.	many	TRBJ1-5	TRBV7-2
CASSPTGASSGNTIYF	TGCGCCAGCAGCCCGACAGGGGCTAGCTCTGGAAACACCATATATTTT	TRBD1	many	TRBJ1-3	TRBV5-1
CASSQGTGYNEQFF	TGCGCCAGCAGCCAAGGGACAGGGTACAATGAGCAGTTCTTC	TRBD1	many	TRBJ2-1	TRBV5-1
CASSSRAISTDTQYF	TGTGCCAGCAGCTCCCGAGCGATTAGCACAGATACGCAGTATTTT	.	many	TRBJ2-3	TRBV7-2
CSAGRGRDTQYF	TGCAGCGCTGGGAGGGGTAGAGATACGCAGTATTTT	TRBD2	many	TRBJ2-3	TRBV29-1
CSARIWTSGGQETQYF	TGCAGTGCTAGAATCTGGACTAGCGGGGGGCAAGAGACCCAGTACTTC	TRBD2	many	TRBJ2-5	TRBV20-1
CASSLQGAAFF	TGTGCCAGCAGCCTACAGGGTGCAGCTTTCTTT	.	many	TRBJ1-1	TRBV5-6
CASGPVPYNEQFF	TGTGCCAGCGGTCCCGTCCCCTACAATGAGCAGTTCTTC	.	many	TRBJ2-1	TRBV28
CASSVRQGAQPQHF	TGTGCCAGCAGCGTAAGACAGGGGGCCCAGCCCCAGCATTTT	TRBD1	many	TRBJ1-5	TRBV7-2
CASSQDRVRSEQFF	TGTGCCAGCAGCCAAGACAGGGTTAGGAGTGAGCAGTTCTTC	TRBD1	many	TRBJ2-1	TRBV6-5
CASSQGFGASQETQYF	TGTGCCAGCAGCCAGGGCTTTGGTGCGTCTCAAGAGACCCAGTACTTC	.	many	TRBJ2-5	TRBV3-1
CASRKAGSSYEQYF	TGTGCCAGCAGAAAAGCGGGATCCTCCTACGAGCAGTACTTC	TRBD2	few	TRBJ2-7	TRBV12-3/TRBV12-4
CASGLAVFVGGELFF	TGTGCCTCAGGACTAGCGGTTTTCGTCGGCGGGGAGCTGTTTTTT	TRBD2	many	TRBJ2-2	TRBV12-3/TRBV12-4
CASRSAGAKNIQYF	TGTGCCAGCAGGTCCGCTGGGGCCAAAAACATTCAGTACTTC	.	many	TRBJ2-4	TRBV27
CASSFLGTEKLFF	TGTGCCAGCAGTTTTCTGGGAACCGAAAAACTGTTTTTT	.	.	TRBJ1-4	TRBV28
CASSLAFGTDTQYF	TGTGCCAGCAGCTTAGCGTTCGGCACAGATACGCAGTATTTT	.	many	TRBJ2-3	TRBV7-2
CASMERNTGELFF	TGTGCCAGCATGGAGCGGAACACCGGGGAGCTGTTTTTT	.	few	TRBJ2-2	TRBV28
CSVDEASGGVTDTQYF	TGCAGCGTTGACGAGGCTAGCGGGGGTGTCACAGATACGCAGTATTTT	TRBD2	few	TRBJ2-3	TRBV29-1
CASSQDVRRSYNEQFF	TGCGCCAGCAGCCAAGATGTGAGGCGTTCCTACAATGAGCAGTTCTTC	.	.	TRBJ2-1	TRBV4-3
CASSSRDTTDGTQYF	TGCGCCAGCAGCTCCCGGGACACCACTGATGGGACCCAGTACTTC	.	many	TRBJ2-5	TRBV4-1
CASSLSSGADTQYF	TGTGCCAGCAGCTTAAGTAGCGGGGCAGATACGCAGTATTTT	TRBD2	many	TRBJ2-3	TRBV7-9
CASSIGTGETEAFF	TGCGCCAGCAGCATTGGGACAGGGGAAACTGAAGCTTTCTTT	TRBD1	many	TRBJ1-1	TRBV5-1
CASSLEGGTIRNSPLHF	TGTGCCAGCAGCTTAGAGGGAGGGACTATACGCAATTCACCCCTCCACTTT	.	many	TRBJ1-6	TRBV7-2
CATSSRYGTGNQPQHF	TGTGCCACCAGCTCCCGGTATGGGACAGGCAATCAGCCCCAGCATTTT	TRBD1	many	TRBJ1-5	TRBV24-1
CASTRGGANVLTF	TGTGCCAGCACGCGGGGTGGGGCCAACGTCCTGACTTTC	.	many	TRBJ2-6	TRBV12-3/TRBV12-4
CASSIGQAPDSPLHF	TGTGCCAGCAGTATAGGACAGGCCCCGGACTCACCCCTCCACTTT	TRBD1	many	TRBJ1-6	TRBV28
CASRGDRGSGDTQYF	TGTGCCAGCAGGGGGGACAGGGGATCCGGGGATACGCAGTATTTT	TRBD1	many	TRBJ2-3	TRBV2